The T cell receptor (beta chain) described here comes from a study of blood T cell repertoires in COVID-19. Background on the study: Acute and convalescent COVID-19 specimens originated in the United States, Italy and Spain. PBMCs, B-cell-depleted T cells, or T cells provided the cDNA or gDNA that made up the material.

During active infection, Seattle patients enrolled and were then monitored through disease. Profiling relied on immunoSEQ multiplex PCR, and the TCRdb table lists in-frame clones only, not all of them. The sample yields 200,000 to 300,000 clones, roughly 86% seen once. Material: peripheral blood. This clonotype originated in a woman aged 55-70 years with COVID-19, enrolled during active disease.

The CDR3 DNA follows: TGCGCCAGCAGCCTGTCTCCGGGTCTAGGGAGGGAGACCCAGTACTTC. Translating it yields CASSLSPGLGRETQYF. The genes are TRBV5-1 and TRBJ2-5; the D gene is possibly TRBD2 (6 bases). The V end lost 4 bases, the J end lost 5 bases, and 21 bases lay between the germline ends. The length of the CDR3 is 16 residues. CDR1 and CDR2 (germline): SGHRS, YFSETQ.